The 31 T cell receptor beta chains below were found in one sample sequenced in a study of type 1 regulatory T cells. These receptors have no identified antigens. TCRdb re-called the reads with MiXCR, one entry per CDR3 protein. The sample consists of some 21,000 distinct CDR3 sequences, roughly half of them appearing once. Sequencing used cultured T cells, either the whole culture or a sorted T cell fraction (not recorded which). These receptor sequences come from a human donor in good health.

As to this clonotype: Compared with germline, one end of the junction differs, possibly owing to a read error. CDR3 protein: CASSPGTGPSYEQYF. The CDR3 region has the DNA TGTGCTAGCAGCCCCGGGACAGGGCCCTCCTACGAGCAGTACTTC. V and J are TRBV7-7 and TRBJ2-7; TRBD1 matches 9 bases. Germline CDR1 and CDR2: SSHAT and FNYEAQ (reference sequence). This CDR3 spans 15 amino acids. Full variable domain (rest looked up from reference TRBV7-7 and TRBJ2-7): GAGVSQSPRYKVTKRGQDVTLRCDPISSHATLYWYQQALGQGPEFLTYFNYEAQPDKSGLPSDRFSAERPEGSISTLTIQRTEQRDSAMYRCASSPGTGPSYEQYFGPGTRLTVT.

The V and J genes are TRBV24-1 and TRBJ2-2, with D possibly TRBD2 on 6 matching bases. The CDR3 consists of 15 residues. CDR1 and CDR2 from the germline V gene are KGHDR and SFDVKD. The V end was cut by 6 bases, the J end by 0 bases, with 10 bases between. CDR3 nucleotides: TGTGCCACCAGTCCTAGCGACGCGAACACCGGGGAGCTGTTTTTT. Protein sequence: CATSPSDANTGELFF.

The CDR3 DNA reads TGTGCCAGCAGTCCGATGATTAGGGAGACCCAGTACTTC. Translated, it gives CASSPMIRETQYF. V and J are TRBV12-3 or TRBV12-4 and TRBJ2-5; D is undetermined. This CDR3 is built from 13 residues. The ends were cut back, 5 bases at V and 5 bases at J, with 12 bases in the middle.

The J gene is TRBJ1-1, the V gene TRBV6-1; D remains ambiguous. The CDR3 is 14 residues long. Germline loops: CDR1 MNHNS, CDR2 SASEGT. V lost 6 bases and J lost 6, with 17 bases in between. This chain's CDR3 is CASSKMRAVSEAFF. CDR3 sequence (DNA): TGTGCCAGCAGCAAAATGCGTGCTGTCTCTGAAGCTTTCTTT.

J is TRBJ2-1 and V is TRBV10-3, with 9 bases matching TRBD2. The CDR3 is 14 amino acids. Trimming cost V 6 bases and J 10 bases; bases outside gene matches: 10. CDR1 and CDR2 from the germline V gene are ENHRY and SYGVKD. The CDR3 loop reads CAISASGTSLEQFF. CDR3 sequence (DNA): TGTGCCATCAGCGCGTCCGGGACTAGCTTGGAGCAGTTCTTC.

The rearrangement uses TRBV9 and TRBJ2-3; D possibly matches TRBD1 or TRBD2 (5 bases each). The CDR3 runs 16 residues. Looked up from germline, CDR1 is SGDLS and CDR2 is YYNGEE. The germline V and J ends were trimmed by 1 base and 0 bases, with 12 bases remaining between them. The CDR3 spells CASSVTGTPSTDTQYF. The CDR3 nucleotides are TGTGCCAGCAGCGTAACCGGGACCCCTAGCACAGATACGCAGTATTTT.

This rearrangement joins TRBV7-9 to TRBJ1-3; D not resolved. The CDR3 consists of 14 residues. Trimming cost V 0 bases and J 3 bases, with 6 bases left between them. Germline CDR1 SEHNR, CDR2 FQNEAQ (reference sequence). As DNA, the CDR3 is TGTGCCAGCAGCTTAGCGCTTGGTGGAAACACCATATATTTT. This gives the protein CASSLALGGNTIYF.

V is TRBV3-1 and J is TRBJ1-3; a weak D match, TRBD1 (6 bases). This CDR3 is built from 19 residues. CDR1 LGHDT and CDR2 YNNKEL come from the germline V gene (reference sequence). The germline V and J ends were trimmed by 4 bases and 5 bases, with 27 bases remaining between them. CDR3 DNA: TGTGCCAGCAGCCCCATAGGGGGGACCTCTACGGGTCCTAGAAACACCATATATTTT. Its translation is CASSPIGGTSTGPRNTIYF.

This clonotype qualifies as medium-sized. This chain joins TRBV5-4 and TRBJ2-5, with D unclear. In germline, CDR1 is SGHNT, CDR2 YYREEE (reference sequence). V lost 4 bases to trimming and J lost 2 bases, with 9 bases between them. The CDR3 has 13 residues. Here the CDR3 reads CASSTGAQETQYF. In DNA, the CDR3 is TGTGCCAGCAGCACCGGCGCTCAAGAGACCCAGTACTTC.

This chain links TRBV5-1 with TRBJ2-1, with 8 nucleotides matching TRBD1. The V gene's germline CDR1 is SGHRS and CDR2 YFSETQ. Trimming cost V 1 base and J 8 bases; bases outside gene matches: 8. There are 15 residues in the CDR3. The CDR3 coding sequence is TGCGCCAGCAGCTTGAGACAGGGGTTTAGCGATGAGCAGTTCTTC. Protein sequence: CASSLRQGFSDEQFF.

Relative to its sample, this clonotype is medium-sized. This sequence joins TRBV5-5 and TRBJ2-1; 8 bases align to TRBD2. The CDR3 length is 16 residues. V was pared by 2 bases and J by 1 base, with 5 bases of the junction left unmatched. In germline, CDR1 is SGHKS, CDR2 YYEKEE (reference sequence). The CDR3 region is CASSFGGARSYNEQFF. The CDR3 region has the DNA TGTGCCAGCAGCTTCGGGGGGGCTAGGTCCTACAATGAGCAGTTCTTC.

This clonotype is medium-sized in the sample. This rearrangement joins TRBV7-2 to TRBJ2-7; 16 nucleotides line up with TRBD2. The V segment lost 3 bases and the J segment 7 bases; nucleotides outside the gene matches: 6. The germline V gene has CDR1 SGHTA and CDR2 FQGNSA. This CDR3 is 16 amino acids long. CDR3 region: CASSLGLAGGQQEQYF. In DNA, the CDR3 is TGTGCCAGCAGCTTGGGACTAGCGGGGGGGCAGCAAGAGCAGTACTTC.

This clonotype was counted ten times or more. The gene calls are TRBV7-2 and TRBJ2-7, with 7 bases fitting TRBD1. The CDR3 is made up of 16 amino acids. The V gene end was trimmed by 5 bases and the J gene end by 2 bases; junction bases not matched to a gene: 12. From germline, CDR1 is SGHTA and CDR2 FQGNSA. The CDR3 loop is CASSTSGAGGPYEQYF. The CDR3 region has the DNA TGTGCCAGCAGCACAAGTGGGGCAGGGGGACCCTACGAGCAGTACTTC.

The chain uses TRBV7-9 and TRBJ1-1; tentatively, D is TRBD1 (6 bases). Trimming shortened V by 4 bases and J by 3 bases, and 15 bases separated the two germline ends. This CDR3 has 15 residues. Germline V lookup: CDR1 SEHNR, CDR2 FQNEAQ (reference sequence). CDR3 sequence (DNA): TGTGCCAGCAGCTCGGGACACCCAGGGGACACTGAAGCTTTCTTT. Translation gives CASSSGHPGDTEAFF.

J is TRBJ2-6 and V is TRBV19; no clear D gene. This CDR3 spans 13 amino acids. V was shortened by 5 bases and J by 9 bases, with 11 bases between the two germline ends. CDR1 LNHDA and CDR2 SQIVND come from the germline V gene (reference sequence). The CDR3 nucleotides are TGTGCCAGTAGTCCAAAAAGTGGCAACGTCCTGACTTTC. Residues: CASSPKSGNVLTF.

The chain recombines TRBV7-9 with TRBJ1-2; TRBD1 is a possible D gene (5 bases). V shed 8 bases and J shed 1 base, with 17 bases lying between them. The germline CDR1 and CDR2 sequences are SEHNR and FQNEAQ (reference sequence). The CDR3 length is 15 residues. The CDR3 is CASLHGDGINYGYTF. CDR3 sequence (DNA): TGTGCCAGCCTTCATGGGGACGGAATTAACTATGGCTACACCTTC. Complete variable domain (other parts from reference TRBV7-9 and TRBJ1-2): DTGVSQNPRHKITKRGQNVTFRCDPISEHNRLYWYRQTLGQGPEFLTYFQNEAQLEKSRLLSDRFSAERPKGSFSTLEIQRTEQGDSAMYLCASLHGDGINYGYTFGSGTRLTVV.

This rearrangement joins TRBV7-9 to TRBJ1-6; 7 bases line up with TRBD1. The germline CDR1 and CDR2 sequences are SEHNR and FQNEAQ (reference sequence). The CDR3 spans 14 residues. The trim removed 5 bases at V and 4 bases at J, leaving 2 bases unmatched. The CDR3 is CASSPGQYNSPLHF. The CDR3 DNA is TGTGCCAGCAGCCCGGGACAGTATAATTCACCCCTCCACTTT.

A few counts support this clonotype. This chain links TRBV20-1 with TRBJ1-2; D is perhaps TRBD1 (5 bases). Germline values: CDR1 DFQATT, CDR2 SNEGSKA (reference sequence). This CDR3 is built from 11 residues. V lost 7 bases to trimming and J lost 4 bases, with 10 bases between them. The CDR3 region has the DNA TGCAGTGTCTACAGGATCTATGGCTACACCTTC. As protein: CSVYRIYGYTF.

This clonotype ranks as medium-sized (0.01 to 0.1%). This rearrangement joins TRBV20-1 to TRBJ1-6; D possibly corresponds to TRBD1 (5 bases). Trimming pared 6 bases from V and 0 bases from J, leaving 12 bases between. Per germline, CDR1 DFQATT and CDR2 SNEGSKA (reference sequence). This CDR3 contains 15 residues. CDR3 sequence reads: CSARAGSSYNSPLHF. In DNA, the CDR3 is TGCAGTGCCAGGGCAGGGAGCTCCTATAATTCACCCCTCCACTTT.

The rearrangement links TRBV4-1 to TRBJ2-7, with D uncertain. The V gene lost 0 bases and the J gene lost 7 bases, with 13 bases spanning the gap. Per the germline V gene, CDR1 is MGHRA and CDR2 is YSYEKL. This CDR3 region has 14 residues. The CDR3 spells CASSQDIFSREQYF. DNA of the CDR3: TGCGCCAGCAGCCAAGATATCTTCTCGCGGGAGCAGTACTTC.

This chain connects TRBV2 to TRBJ2-6; 7 positions match TRBD2. The CDR3 loop spans 15 amino acids. Unmatched junction bases numbered 11, after V lost 6 bases and J lost 9 bases. Germline V lookup: CDR1 SNHLY, CDR2 FYNNEI. In nucleotides, the CDR3 is TGTGCCAGCAGGCGCGGGAGTGGGCGGGTCAACGTCCTGACTTTC. Amino acid sequence: CASRRGSGRVNVLTF.

This clonotype was counted only a few times. V usage is TRBV11-3 and J usage is TRBJ2-7, with TRBD1 matching 8 bases. This CDR3 region has 13 residues. V lost 11 bases, J lost 2 bases, and 8 bases stayed unmatched. CDR1 is SGHNT, CDR2 YENEEA, per germline. CDR3 in DNA: TGTGCCCGAGGGTGGACAGGGCCCTACGAGCAGTACTTC. Protein: CARGWTGPYEQYF. Full variable domain (outside the CDR3, taken from reference TRBV11-3 and TRBJ2-7): EAGVVQSPRYKIIEKKQPVAFWCNPISGHNTLYWYLQNLGQGPELLIRYENEEAVDDSQLPKDRFSAERLKGVDSTLKIQPAELGDSAVYLCARGWTGPYEQYFGPGTRLTVT.

The sample holds a few counts of this clonotype. The chain carries TRBV12-3 or TRBV12-4 and TRBJ1-1, with a tentative D call TRBD1 (6 bases). Trimming shortened V by 6 bases and J by 4 bases, and 21 bases separated the two germline ends. The CDR3 is 16 residues long. CDR3 bases: TGTGCCAGCAGCCGGGGGGCCAAGGGCATGAGCACTGAAGCTTTCTTT. Amino acid sequence: CASSRGAKGMSTEAFF.

By sample fraction, this clonotype is large (0.1 to 1%). The chain has TRBV7-2 and TRBJ2-3, with 10 positions matching TRBD2. The V segment lost 3 bases and the J segment 3 bases; nucleotides outside the gene matches: 6. This CDR3 has 16 residues. Per the germline V gene, CDR1 is SGHTA and CDR2 is FQGNSA. The CDR3 DNA reads TGTGCCAGCAGCTTCCATAGCGGGGGGAGGACAGATACGCAGTATTTT. Encoded protein: CASSFHSGGRTDTQYF. Looking up the rest from reference TRBV7-2 and TRBJ2-3 gives the full variable domain: GAGVSQSPSNKVTEKGKDVELRCDPISGHTALYWYRQSLGQGLEFLIYFQGNSAPDKSGLPSDRFSAERTGGSVSTLTIQRTQQEDSAVYLCASSFHSGGRTDTQYFGPGTRLTVL.

This sequence joins TRBV7-8 and TRBJ1-3; D uncertain. The CDR3 length is 14 residues. The germline CDR1 and CDR2 sequences are SGHVS and FQNEAQ. Trimming pared 3 bases from V and 2 bases from J, leaving 8 bases between. CDR3 DNA sequence: TGTGCCAGCAGCTTGACGAGCCCTGGAAACACCATATATTTT. Residues: CASSLTSPGNTIYF.

A few counts support this clonotype. The chain recombines TRBV5-1 with TRBJ2-7; 10 bases agree with TRBD2. J was trimmed by 12 bases and V by 0 bases; bases with no gene match: 15. From germline, CDR1 is SGHRS and CDR2 YFSETQ. The CDR3 consists of 16 residues. CDR3 protein: CASSLAAVLAGTPRYF. The CDR3 DNA reads as TGCGCCAGCAGCTTGGCCGCGGTACTAGCGGGGACGCCCCGGTACTTC.

The chain recombines TRBV18 with TRBJ2-3; a weak D match, TRBD2 (5 bases). Germline CDR1 is KGHSH and CDR2 is LQKENI. The CDR3 totals 15 residues. The V gene lost 5 bases and the J gene lost 3 bases, with 15 bases spanning the gap. CDR3 amino acids: CASSTPSTRTDTQYF. The CDR3 DNA sequence: TGTGCCAGCTCAACCCCGTCTACTAGGACAGATACGCAGTATTTT.

The chain recombines TRBV20-1 with TRBJ2-2, with 9 positions matching TRBD2. The germline V gene encodes CDR1 DFQATT and CDR2 SNEGSKA (reference sequence). The J segment lost 0 bases and the V segment lost 2 bases, leaving 4 bases of the junction unmatched. The length of the CDR3 is 16 residues. CDR3 region: CSARIERGANTGELFF. CDR3 DNA sequence: TGCAGTGCTAGAATTGAGCGGGGGGCGAACACCGGGGAGCTGTTTTTT.

The rearrangement uses TRBV27 and TRBJ2-2, with 11 bases that match TRBD1. V lost 7 bases and J lost 1; bases outside the gene matches: 11. The CDR3 is made up of 18 amino acids. Per germline, CDR1 MNHEY and CDR2 SMNVEV (reference sequence). CDR3 sequence: CASTRLGTGGVNTGELFF. For the CDR3, the DNA is TGTGCCAGCACTCGTCTCGGGACAGGGGGTGTGAACACCGGGGAGCTGTTTTTT.

This clonotype was counted only a few times. The CDR3 here is CASSFSGGTQETQYF. The CDR3 bases are TGCGCCAGCAGCTTCAGCGGGGGCACCCAAGAGACCCAGTACTTC. This rearrangement joins TRBV5-1 to TRBJ2-5, with 8 bases that match TRBD2. After removal of 2 bases from V and 1 base from J, the junction contained 4 bases not matched to a gene. The CDR3 has 15 amino acids. Germline V gene sequence: CDR1 SGHRS, CDR2 YFSETQ.

The J gene is TRBJ1-2, the V gene TRBV6-5; 7 bases align to TRBD1. This CDR3 contains 13 residues. V lost 1 base and J lost 8; bases outside the gene matches: 4. Germline lookup yields CDR1 MNHEY and CDR2 SVGAGI. The DNA of the CDR3 is TGTGCCAGCAGTTACTTAGGGGGCTCGGGCTACACCTTC. Translation: CASSYLGGSGYTF.